Sequencing of this TCR beta chain was carried out in a study of T cells in localized non-small cell lung cancer. The V gene's germline CDR1 is SGHRS and CDR2 YFSETQ. V was pared by 1 base and J by 9 bases, with 17 bases between. This CDR3 is built from 15 residues. Measured with immunoSEQ multiplex PCR; TCRdb has only the in-frame clones, and not every one. The sample yields tens of thousands of clones, roughly 89% seen once. The specimen comprised peripheral blood, sampled before any cancer treatment. V usage is TRBV5-1 and J usage is TRBJ2-4; D is unclear. The clonotype originates from a man aged 35 to 69 with stage I squamous cell lung carcinoma. The CDR3 protein is CASSLSWEGMGIQYF. The CDR3 nucleotides read TGCGCCAGCAGCTTGAGTTGGGAAGGGATGGGCATTCAGTACTTC. The variable domain in full, completed from reference TRBV5-1 and TRBJ2-4, reads KAGVTQTPRYLIKTRGQQVTLSCSPISGHRSVSWYQQTPGQGLQFLFEYFSETQRNKGNFPGRFSGRQFSNSRSEMNVSTLELGDSALYLCASSLSWEGMGIQYFGAGTRLSVL.